This T cell receptor beta chain was recorded in a study of naive and memory T cell subsets. A UMI-containing oligonucleotide was joined by 3' ligation to the TCR cDNA template. This clonotype occurred many times. Amplification of ligated cDNA took four PCR rounds with SP2 and nested alpha and beta constant primers. TCRdb re-called the 5' RACE reads through MiXCR, storing one row per CDR3 protein. The profile shows around 56,000 distinct CDR3 sequences, over 6% of them singletons. This receptor was identified in a female donor in good health.

In DNA form, the CDR3 reads TGTGCCAGCAGTTCACCGGGACAGGGAAACTATGGCTACACCTTC. This gives the protein CASSSPGQGNYGYTF. This sequence joins TRBV6-6 and TRBJ1-2; 9 positions agree with TRBD1. Germline V gives CDR1 MNHNY, CDR2 SVGAGI (reference sequence). The trim removed 4 bases at V and 2 bases at J, leaving 5 bases unmatched. There are 15 residues in the CDR3.